Listed below are T cell receptor beta chains from one sample, sequenced in a study of cytomegalovirus exposure and HLA in healthy donors. Using immunoSEQ multiplex PCR, the repertoire was profiled, and TCRdb retains in-frame clones only, with some absent. The profile shows fewer than 200,000 clones, around 73% of them singletons. The source material was PBMCs. The receptors here all came from a woman aged 18-29 years in good health and CMV-seropositive. Each CDR3 is given with its conserved first and last residue. A D gene is named only where the DNA matches it firmly. Part of the rows lack a size; the others show once, few, many or a class for expanded clones.

J gene,CDR3 length,clone size,V gene,D gene,CDR3 protein,CDR3 DNA
TRBJ1-2,13,NA,TRBV7-2,NA,CASSDGQNYGYTF,TGTGCCAGCAGCGATGGACAGAACTATGGCTACACCTTC
TRBJ1-2,15,NA,TRBV30,NA,CAWSVLQETPYGYTF,TGTGCCTGGAGTGTACTACAGGAAACACCCTATGGCTACACCTTC
TRBJ2-2,13,NA,TRBV2,NA,CASSEEFTGELFF,TGTGCCAGCAGCGAGGAGTTCACCGGGGAGCTGTTTTTT
TRBJ1-1,13,NA,TRBV10-3,NA,CATRHSEDTEAFF,TGTGCCACCAGACACTCAGAGGACACTGAAGCTTTCTTT
TRBJ1-1,12,NA,TRBV30,NA,CAWNYMNTEAFF,TGTGCCTGGAACTACATGAACACTGAAGCTTTCTTT
TRBJ2-2,16,few,TRBV21-1,NA,CASSPPDKSNTGELFF,TGTGCCAGCAGTCCACCCGACAAGTCCAACACCGGGGAGCTGTTTTTT
TRBJ1-5,10,NA,TRBV6-1,NA,CATQVQPQHF,TGTGCCACCCAGGTACAGCCCCAGCATTTT
TRBJ2-7,19,once,TRBV18,TRBD2,CASSPRDSGLAGLTYEQYF,TGTGCCAGCTCGCCCCGGGACTCGGGACTAGCGGGGCTGACCTACGAGCAGTACTTC
TRBJ1-4,15,NA,TRBV7-8,NA,CASSRGAGQNEKLFF,TGTGCCAGCAGCCGGGGGGCAGGCCAAAATGAAAAACTGTTTTTT
TRBJ2-2,17,NA,TRBV7-8,NA,CASSLAETYLVTGELFF,TGTGCCAGCAGCTTAGCGGAGACGTATCTCGTCACCGGGGAGCTGTTTTTT
TRBJ1-5,16,NA,TRBV6-5,NA,CASSYSRRVRYQPQHF,TGTGCCAGCAGTTACTCTCGGAGGGTACGGTATCAGCCCCAGCATTTT
TRBJ2-7,13,NA,TRBV5-1,TRBD1,CASSYDRGSEQYF,TGCGCCAGCAGCTACGACAGGGGCAGCGAGCAGTACTTC
TRBJ2-6,15,NA,TRBV7-2,NA,CASSSGVSGANVLTF,TGTGCCAGCAGCTCAGGGGTCTCTGGGGCCAACGTCCTGACTTTC
TRBJ1-5,14,few,TRBV19,NA,CASSPQASNQPQHF,TGTGCCAGTAGCCCACAGGCTAGCAATCAGCCCCAGCATTTT
TRBJ2-7,19,NA,TRBV5-8,TRBD2,CASSSITGLAGVSEYEQYF,TGTGCCAGCAGCTCTATTACGGGACTAGCGGGGGTATCGGAGTACGAGCAGTACTTC
TRBJ1-5,14,few,TRBV4-2,TRBD1,CASSQDRVHQPQHF,TGTGCCAGCAGCCAGGACAGGGTCCATCAGCCCCAGCATTTT
TRBJ1-1,15,NA,TRBV7-2,TRBD1,CASSSTGTVNTEAFF,TGTGCCAGCAGCTCAACGGGGACAGTCAACACTGAAGCTTTCTTT
TRBJ2-3,15,NA,TRBV29-1,TRBD2,CSGGASGVAADTQYF,TGCAGCGGGGGAGCTAGCGGGGTCGCAGCAGATACGCAGTATTTT